This is a list of T cell receptor beta chains from one sample in a study of blood T cells in healthy people across ages. TCRdb ran MiXCR on the 5' RACE reads and lists one entry per CDR3 protein. This sample carries 730,000 or so distinct CDR3 sequences, about 40% of them seen once, and the ten largest clones take 20% to 25%. The sample comprised blood. Every receptor here comes from a woman aged 55 to 70 in good health. CDR3s include the opening cysteine and the closing phenylalanine or tryptophan. A D gene is named only where the DNA matches it firmly. Rows give clone size only sometimes, using once, few, many, or a class for an expanded clone.

j_call clone_size v_call d_call cdr3_aa cdr3_nt
TRBJ1-5 NA TRBV4-1 NA CASSQDMRGHQPQHF TGCGCCAGCAGCCAAGATATGAGGGGCCATCAGCCCCAGCATTTT
TRBJ2-3 NA TRBV12-3/TRBV12-4 NA CASSLALGTDAQYF TGTGCCAGCAGTTTAGCTCTGGGGACGGATGCGCAGTATTTT
TRBJ2-7 once TRBV21-1 NA CASSKKSSVSLPYNKQYF TGTGCCAGCAGCAAAAAATCCTCGGTCTCCCTCCCCTACAATAAGCAGTACTTC
TRBJ2-1 NA TRBV7-2 NA CASSLAGKNYNEQFF TGTGCCAGCAGCTTAGCGGGGAAGAACTACAATGAGCAGTTCTTC
TRBJ2-3 few TRBV5-1 NA CASSRGAAAYTDTQYF TGCGCCAGCAGCAGGGGCGCCGCAGCCTACACAGATACGCAGTATTTT
TRBJ2-2 NA TRBV27 NA CASSSHNTGELFF TGTGCCAGCAGTTCCCACAATACCGGGGAGCTGTTTTTT
TRBJ2-7 few TRBV28 TRBD1 CASSLRTGYF TGTGCCAGCAGCCTCCGGACAGGGTACTTC
TRBJ2-7 NA TRBV7-8 NA CASSPSVGRLPSYEQYF TGTGCCAGCAGCCCTAGCGTGGGGCGGTTACCCTCCTACGAGCAGTACTTC
TRBJ1-1 NA TRBV10-3 NA CASGGRDRETEAFF TGTGCCTCGGGTGGCAGGGATAGAGAAACTGAAGCTTTCTTT
TRBJ2-3 NA TRBV11-1 NA CASSFRAPSTDTQYF TGTGCCAGCAGCTTCAGGGCCCCCTCCACAGATACGCAGTATTTT
TRBJ2-1 NA TRBV4-3 NA CASSQGAGVRREGYNEQFF TGCGCCAGCTCTCAGGGGGCAGGGGTTAGGCGGGAGGGTTACAATGAGCAGTTCTTC
TRBJ1-2 NA TRBV13 TRBD1 CASSSDRGYNYGYTF TGTGCCAGCAGCTCGGACAGGGGGTATAACTATGGCTACACCTTC
TRBJ1-6 NA TRBV7-2 NA CASSLGGLSNSPLHF TGTGCCAGCAGCTTAGGGGGGTTATCTAATTCACCCCTCCACTTT
TRBJ2-5 many TRBV29-1 NA CSGRLGAGETQYF TGCAGCGGCCGACTGGGGGCTGGGGAGACCCAGTACTTC
TRBJ2-7 few TRBV20-1 TRBD1 CSMLPLGQGRIHEQYF TGCAGTATGCTCCCTTTGGGACAGGGGCGTATCCACGAGCAGTACTTC
TRBJ1-4 NA TRBV12-3/TRBV12-4 TRBD1 CASSRDRGSSNEKLFF TGTGCCAGCTCCAGGGACAGGGGGTCCTCTAATGAAAAACTGTTTTTT
TRBJ2-3 many TRBV5-1 NA CASSRTSTDTQYF TGTGCCAGCTCACGGACAAGCACAGATACGCAGTATTTT
TRBJ2-7 few TRBV5-6 TRBD2 CASIEQAGVNSYEQYF TGTGCCAGCATCGAACAGGCGGGGGTAAACTCCTACGAGCAGTACTTC
TRBJ2-1 few TRBV5-5 NA CASSERPGPRTEAPNEQFF TGTGCCAGCAGCGAGAGGCCGGGGCCTAGGACAGAAGCTCCCAATGAGCAGTTCTTC
TRBJ1-1 NA TRBV3-1 NA CASSQNPGGGRGTEAFF TGTGCCAGCAGCCAAAACCCCGGTGGGGGGCGAGGCACTGAAGCTTTCTTT
TRBJ1-2 NA TRBV18 NA CASSPPVRGTNYGCTF TGTGCCAGCTCACCACCAGTACGAGGGACTAACTATGGCTGCACCTTC
TRBJ2-7 many TRBV29-1 TRBD2 CSVDGLAGPYEQYF TGCAGCGTAGACGGACTAGCGGGACCCTACGAGCAGTACTTC
TRBJ1-5 NA TRBV6-5 NA CASSYSRGMNQPQHF TGTGCCAGCAGTTACTCGAGAGGGATGAATCAGCCCCAGCATTTT